This T cell receptor beta chain was observed in a study of blood T cell repertoires in COVID-19. Background on the study: Sites in the United States, Italy and Spain provided acute and convalescent COVID-19 samples. From T cells, B-cell-depleted T cells, or PBMCs came the material, which was cDNA or gDNA.

Original analysis: Researchers report that nucleated cell counts were estimated from reference gene primer amplification. Profiled with immunoSEQ multiplex PCR; TCRdb holds only in-frame clones, not every one. The DNA was the basis for D and trimming; V, J and clone size are from that table. The sample contains fewer than 85,000 clones, approximately 80% of which appear only once. Trimming removed 3 bases at V and 5 bases at J, with 11 bases between. The CDR3 covers 13 residues. Germline assignment: CDR1 DFQATT and CDR2 SNEGSKA (reference sequence). The receptor was derived from a woman aged 55-75 years with acute or convalescent COVID-19. Sequenced material: peripheral blood. The chain couples TRBV20-1 to TRBJ1-5; D unclear. CDR3 DNA: TGCAGTGCTAGTTTTTCGGTCGATCAGCCCCAGCATTTT. Protein product: CSASFSVDQPQHF.